Shown below are 29 T cell receptor beta chains from a single sample sequenced in a study of blood T cell repertoires in COVID-19. Method: immunoSEQ multiplex PCR; TCRdb's copy keeps in-frame clones and lacks some. This sample carries 45,000 to 55,000 clones, around 90% of them seen once, and the ten largest clones take around 2.2%. Sequenced input: peripheral blood. Receptors originate from a human donor in a cohort sampled during active COVID-19.

In DNA form, the CDR3 reads TGTGCCAGCTCGGAATATCAGGGGACTACCAACTCTGGAAACACCATATATTTT. Protein: CASSEYQGTTNSGNTIYF. The chain combines TRBV18 with TRBJ1-3; D is perhaps TRBD1 (6 bases). V gave up 6 bases and J gave up 0 bases, with 21 bases separating them. This CDR3 region has 18 residues. Germline CDR1 is KGHSH and CDR2 is LQKENI.

This clone has just one count. The chain links TRBV4-2 to TRBJ1-2; TRBD1 agrees at 7 bases. Germline lookup yields CDR1 LGHNA and CDR2 YNFKEQ. The CDR3 runs to 14 residues. The trim removed 1 base at V and 5 bases at J, leaving 4 bases unmatched. The CDR3: CASSQGGTVYGYTF. In DNA form, the CDR3 reads TGTGCCAGCAGCCAAGGAGGGACAGTTTATGGCTACACCTTC.

The V call is TRBV5-4, the J call TRBJ2-3; 8 bases fit TRBD2. This CDR3 is built from 16 residues. Looked up from germline, CDR1 is SGHNT and CDR2 is YYREEE (reference sequence). V was clipped by 0 bases and J by 3 bases; unmatched bases: 6. CDR3 coding DNA: TGTGCCAGCAGCTTGGATGTCGGGAGGGGAACAGATACGCAGTATTTT. Its protein is CASSLDVGRGTDTQYF.

The chain has TRBV2 and TRBJ1-2; no reliable D call. V dropped 6 bases and J dropped 4 bases, with 15 bases sitting between them. CDR3 size: 14 residues. The germline CDR1 and CDR2 sequences are SNHLY and FYNNEI. The CDR3 reads CASSPGGHRYGYTF. The CDR3 DNA reads as TGTGCCAGCAGCCCCGGAGGGCACCGCTATGGCTACACCTTC.

There are a few counts of this clone. The chain recombines TRBV6-1 with TRBJ2-3, with 7 bases lining up with TRBD2. The germline V gene has CDR1 MNHNS and CDR2 SASEGT. The CDR3 spans 15 residues. J gave up 4 bases and V 0 bases, and 4 bases lay outside the gene matches. The CDR3 DNA reads as TGTGCCAGCAGTGAAGCGGGGGGGGGAGCAGATACGCAGTATTTT. The encoded protein is CASSEAGGGADTQYF.

The rearrangement uses TRBV5-4 and TRBJ1-1; D is uncertain. Per the germline V gene, CDR1 is SGHNT and CDR2 is YYREEE (reference sequence). The CDR3 contains 14 residues. Trimming pared 5 bases from V and 4 bases from J, leaving 15 bases between. The CDR3 DNA reads TGTGCCAGCAGTCCTGGAGGGTTAGGCACTGAAGCTTTCTTT. Translation: CASSPGGLGTEAFF.

The rearrangement joins TRBV5-6 to TRBJ2-2; D possibly corresponds to TRBD2 (6 bases). Germline CDR1 is SGHDT and CDR2 is YYEEEE. The length of the CDR3 is 16 residues. The V and J ends lost 0 bases and 3 bases respectively, with 12 bases between them. The CDR3 protein is CASSLGAGGYTGELFF. The CDR3 DNA reads TGTGCCAGCAGCTTGGGAGCCGGGGGATACACCGGGGAGCTGTTTTTT.

The V call is TRBV10-3, the J call TRBJ2-3; the D gene is possibly TRBD2 (7 bases). The CDR3 is 17 amino acids. The V end lost 2 bases, the J end lost 4 bases, and 19 bases lay between the germline ends. Germline V gene lookup returns CDR1 ENHRY and CDR2 SYGVKD. The CDR3 spells CAISEPSGGPLADTQYF. CDR3 in DNA: TGTGCCATCAGTGAGCCCTCCGGGGGGCCCCTTGCAGATACGCAGTATTTT.

The table lists this clone with a count of one. V and J are TRBV6-2 or TRBV6-3 and TRBJ2-5, with 7 positions matching TRBD2. The CDR3 totals 17 residues. With V trimmed by 4 bases and J by 1 base, 12 bases remained unmatched. Germline CDR1 and CDR2: MNHEY and SVGEGT. The CDR3 is CASSFGRSSGLQETQYF. CDR3 sequence (DNA): TGTGCCAGCAGTTTTGGAAGGTCTAGCGGACTCCAAGAGACCCAGTACTTC.

The rearrangement joins TRBV11-2 to TRBJ2-7; 9 nucleotides align to TRBD1. Germline CDR1 is SGHAT and CDR2 is FQNNGV. CDR3 size: 14 residues. V dropped 5 bases and J dropped 6; count of bases not matched to a gene: 8. This chain's CDR3 is CASSPRVDRGEQYF. In DNA, the CDR3 is TGTGCCAGCAGCCCCCGGGTGGACAGGGGCGAGCAGTACTTC.

V usage is TRBV10-1 and J usage is TRBJ2-1, with unresolved D. The CDR3 sequence is 12 residues long. V dropped 4 bases and J dropped 9 bases, with 10 bases sitting between them. Germline V gene sequence: CDR1 WNHNN, CDR2 SYGVQD (reference sequence). Here the CDR3 reads CASSVRVGEQFF. In DNA form, the CDR3 reads TGCGCCAGCAGTGTTCGGGTGGGTGAGCAGTTCTTC.

The V gene is TRBV24-1, the J gene TRBJ2-1; the match to TRBD1 covers 10 bases. V was pared by 5 bases and J by 7 bases, with 10 bases of the junction left unmatched. CDR1 KGHDR and CDR2 SFDVKD come from the germline V gene. The CDR3 loop spans 16 amino acids. CDR3 coding DNA: TGTGCCACCAGTGGTCCCGGGACAGGGGCTAAAAATGAGCAGTTCTTC. Translation: CATSGPGTGAKNEQFF.

The chain uses TRBV29-1 and TRBJ1-3, with 7 positions matching TRBD1. J lost 2 bases, V lost 6 bases, and 7 bases had no gene match. Germline assignment: CDR1 SQVTM and CDR2 ANQGSEA. This CDR3 has 14 amino acids. CDR3 loop: CSVAYRGTGNTIYF. For the CDR3, the DNA is TGCAGCGTGGCATACAGGGGTACTGGAAACACCATATATTTT.

CDR3 sequence: CASSWDKGNTEAFF. CDR3 in DNA: TGTGCCAGCAGCTGGGACAAGGGAAACACTGAAGCTTTCTTT. This chain joins TRBV6-2 or TRBV6-3 and TRBJ1-1; weak D call: TRBD1 (6 bases). CDR3 length: 14 amino acids. With 6 bases removed from V and 2 bases from J, the gap between germline ends came to 13 bases. CDR1 MNHEY and CDR2 SVGEGT come from the germline V gene.

CDR3 loop: CAIHRGSRDQPQHF. The DNA of the CDR3 is TGTGCCATCCACAGGGGCTCCAGGGATCAGCCCCAGCATTTT. The chain joins TRBV28 to TRBJ1-5; the match to TRBD1 covers 7 bases. Germline CDR1 reads MDHEN; CDR2 reads SYDVKM. CDR3 size: 14 residues. The trim removed 10 bases at V and 5 bases at J, leaving 11 bases unmatched.

The chain combines TRBV1 with TRBJ1-4; the D call TRBD1 from the table was never checked on the DNA. TRBV1 is designated a pseudogene. The CDR3 loop spans 19 amino acids. CDR3 region: CTSSPPRDRTAATNEKLFF. For the CDR3, the DNA is TGCACCAGCAGCCCACCCCGGGACAGGACCGCTGCAACTAATGAAAAACTGTTTTTT.

This clone was observed once. The CDR3: CASSVARWGDRGLEVYGYTF. The DNA for the CDR3 is TGTGCCAGCAGCGTAGCAAGGTGGGGGGACAGGGGGCTTGAGGTCTATGGCTACACCTTC. The J gene is TRBJ1-2, the V gene TRBV9; 12 bases match TRBD1. This CDR3 contains 20 residues. The V and J ends lost 0 bases and 4 bases, in that order; junction bases with no gene match: 16. The germline CDR1 and CDR2 sequences are SGDLS and YYNGEE.

The chain employs TRBV5-6 and TRBJ1-1; 10 nucleotides agree with TRBD1. This CDR3 is built from 12 residues. Germline CDR1 is SGHDT and CDR2 is YYEEEE. The V gene end was trimmed by 3 bases and the J gene end by 10 bases; junction bases not matched to a gene: 3. CDR3 bases: TGTGCCAGCAGCTACAGACAGGGGGCAGCTTTCTTT. It codes for CASSYRQGAAFF.

This clone showed up just once. The gene calls are TRBV19 and TRBJ1-5, with TRBD1 identical over 10 bases. There are 18 residues in the CDR3. Trimming at V came to 2 bases and at J to 7 bases, leaving 14 bases not matched to a gene. The V gene's germline CDR1 is LNHDA and CDR2 SQIVND (reference sequence). CDR3 nucleotide sequence: TGTGCCAGTAGTATACCGCAATCCGGGACAGGGGTGGGCCAGCCCCAGCATTTT. Translation gives CASSIPQSGTGVGQPQHF.

This chain joins TRBV7-2 and TRBJ2-5; 8 positions match TRBD2. Germline V gene data show CDR1 as SGHTA and CDR2 as FQGNSA. CDR3 size: 14 residues. V gave up 5 bases and J gave up 5 bases; unmatched junction bases: 7. The CDR3 is CASSTAGGGETQYF. CDR3 nucleotide sequence: TGTGCCAGCAGCACCGCGGGGGGCGGGGAGACCCAGTACTTC.

The V gene is TRBV6-2 or TRBV6-3, the J gene TRBJ1-5; D gene ambiguous. The CDR3 totals 13 residues. Germline CDR1 MNHEY, CDR2 SVGEGT. Trimming removed 0 bases at V and 5 bases at J, with 5 bases between. CDR3 residues: CASSYSGHQPQHF. As DNA, the CDR3 is TGTGCCAGCAGTTACTCGGGCCATCAGCCCCAGCATTTT.

The V gene is TRBV10-2, the J gene TRBJ1-1; D might be TRBD1 (5 bases). V lost 0 bases to trimming and J lost 1 base, with 6 bases between them. Germline lookup yields CDR1 WSHSY and CDR2 SAAADI. The CDR3 length is 14 residues. CDR3 bases: TGCGCCAGCAGTGAGTCGACAGCGAACACTGAAGCTTTCTTT. It codes for CASSESTANTEAFF.

This chain uses TRBV7-9 with TRBJ2-3; 11 nucleotides align to TRBD2. This CDR3 has 17 residues. V lost 1 base, J lost 2 bases, and 5 bases stayed unmatched. Germline CDR1 SEHNR, CDR2 FQNEAQ (reference sequence). The CDR3, as DNA: TGTGCCAGCAGCTTAGGACTAGCGGGATCCCACACAGATACGCAGTATTTT. Translation gives CASSLGLAGSHTDTQYF.

This chain links TRBV28 with TRBJ1-2; D may be TRBD1 (5 bases). V lost 8 bases and J 4 bases, leaving 8 bases between the germline ends. The CDR3 loop spans 11 amino acids. In germline, CDR1 is MDHEN, CDR2 SYDVKM. CDR3 nucleotides: TGTGCCAGCCAGGGCTCCTATGGCTACACCTTC. It yields the protein CASQGSYGYTF.

The J gene is TRBJ2-2, the V gene TRBV19, with 8 bases aligning to TRBD1. Germline values: CDR1 LNHDA, CDR2 SQIVND (reference sequence). The CDR3 has 14 residues. With 10 bases clipped from V and 8 bases from J, the junction kept 12 bases outside the gene matches. The CDR3 DNA reads TGTGCCACCAAAAATCAGGGGGCTAGGGGGGAGCTGTTTTTT. It is translated as CATKNQGARGELFF.

V gene TRBV30 combines with J gene TRBJ1-2, with a possible D match to TRBD1 (6 bases). The V and J ends lost 0 bases and 6 bases respectively, with 17 bases between them. This CDR3 region has 15 residues. The germline CDR1 and CDR2 sequences are GTSNPN and SVGIG (reference sequence). The CDR3 coding sequence is TGTGCCTGGAGTGTCTACAGGGCGAATACGGATGGCTACACCTTC. As protein: CAWSVYRANTDGYTF.

The gene calls are TRBV15 and TRBJ1-5; TRBD1 might be the D (5 bases). Trimming pared 3 bases from V and 4 bases from J, leaving 13 bases between. The CDR3 length is 15 residues. Germline lookup yields CDR1 LNHNV and CDR2 YYDKDF (reference sequence). CDR3 protein: CATSRDLGANQPQHF. CDR3 sequence (DNA): TGTGCCACCAGCAGGGACCTAGGGGCTAATCAGCCCCAGCATTTT.

The J gene is TRBJ2-1, the V gene TRBV7-3; TRBD2 agrees at 8 bases. Trimming at V came to 5 bases and at J to 9 bases, leaving 18 bases not matched to a gene. There are 17 residues in the CDR3. The germline CDR1 and CDR2 sequences are SGHTA and FQGTGA. This CDR3 is CASSPPGFAGGTVEQFF. The CDR3 DNA reads TGTGCCAGCAGCCCACCAGGGTTTGCGGGAGGCACTGTTGAGCAGTTCTTC. The entire variable domain, with the rest obtained from reference TRBV7-3 and TRBJ2-1, is as follows: GAGVSQTPSNKVTEKGKYVELRCDPISGHTALYWYRQSLGQGPEFLIYFQGTGAADDSGLPNDRFFAVRPEGSVSTLKIQRTERGDSAVYLCASSPPGFAGGTVEQFFGPGTRLTVL.

The DNA for the CDR3 is TGTGCCAGCAGCTCTCCGGGACAGGGGGCTGAGGAGACCCAGTACTTC. Translated: CASSSPGQGAEETQYF. The V and J genes are TRBV7-9 and TRBJ2-5; 12 bases fit TRBD1. Germline V gene lookup returns CDR1 SEHNR and CDR2 FQNEAQ (reference sequence). This CDR3 is built from 16 residues. V was clipped by 4 bases and J by 5 bases; unmatched bases: 8.